The next 16 T cell receptor beta chains were all read from a single sample in a study of blood T cells in healthy people across ages. A second PCR of 7 to 11 cycles used a sample-barcoded 5' primer and a J-beta primer mix. From the 5' RACE reads, TCRdb called clonotypes with MiXCR, one entry per CDR3 protein. Of about 1,400,000 distinct CDR3 sequences in the sample, around 59% were seen once. The sample was blood. The receptors were gathered from a man between 18 and 29 years old in good health.

The chain joins TRBV4-3 to TRBJ2-7, with D hard to call. The germline V gene has CDR1 LGHNA and CDR2 YSLEER. Trimming shortened V by 0 bases and J by 0 bases, and 9 bases separated the two germline ends. The CDR3 length is 15 residues. CDR3 in DNA: TGCGCCAGCAGCCAAGAGGTAGAGATCTCCTACGAGCAGTACTTC. Translation gives CASSQEVEISYEQYF.

This clonotype was counted between two and nine times. The V and J genes are TRBV4-1 and TRBJ2-7, with 10 bases matching TRBD2. Per germline, CDR1 MGHRA and CDR2 YSYEKL. The CDR3 length is 16 residues. With 0 bases clipped from V and 4 bases from J, the junction kept 6 bases outside the gene matches. The CDR3: CASSQEKAGGPYEQYF. The CDR3 bases are TGCGCCAGCAGCCAAGAAAAAGCGGGGGGGCCTTACGAGCAGTACTTC.

V usage is TRBV20-1 and J usage is TRBJ2-7; the D is unclear. Trimming pared 2 bases from V and 7 bases from J, leaving 18 bases between. From germline, CDR1 is DFQATT and CDR2 SNEGSKA (reference sequence). This CDR3 has 14 amino acids. CDR3 coding DNA: TGCAGTGCTAGAAGGAGACGCACGGCCCAGGAGCAGTACTTC. Its protein is CSARRRRTAQEQYF.

About this clonotype: One junction end does not reproduce the germline sequence, and a read error may be involved. The V call is TRBV28, the J call TRBJ2-3, with a weak D call TRBD1 (5 bases). This CDR3 has 18 amino acids. The germline CDR1 and CDR2 sequences are MDHEN and SYDVKM. This chain's CDR3 is CASSYDTHGAPSTDTQYF. The CDR3 bases are TGTGCAAGCAGTTACGACACTCATGGGGCCCCTAGCACAGATACGCAGTATTTT.

This clonotype was counted only a few times. The chain couples TRBV7-8 to TRBJ2-1, with TRBD1 matching 7 bases. The CDR3 length is 17 residues. The germline CDR1 and CDR2 sequences are SGHVS and FQNEAQ. Unmatched junction bases numbered 5, after V lost 0 bases and J lost 0 bases. The CDR3 coding sequence is TGTGCCAGCAGCTTAGCGGGGAGACAGGGCTCCTACAATGAGCAGTTCTTC. The encoded protein is CASSLAGRQGSYNEQFF.

The V and J genes are TRBV3-1 and TRBJ2-7; D not resolved. The CDR3 is made up of 14 amino acids. Germline V gene sequence: CDR1 LGHDT, CDR2 YNNKEL (reference sequence). Trimming shortened V by 0 bases and J by 5 bases, and 11 bases separated the two germline ends. The DNA of the CDR3 is TGTGCCAGCAGCCAAGAAACCCTAAGGAACGAGCAGTACTTC. Its translation is CASSQETLRNEQYF.

A remark on this clonotype: One end of the junction does not line up with germline, which may come from a read error. The chain couples TRBV4-2 to TRBJ1-6; unclear D gene. Germline values: CDR1 LGHNA, CDR2 YNFKEQ. The CDR3 has 15 amino acids. Here the CDR3 reads CASSQETPVQSPPHF. CDR3 sequence (DNA): TGTGCCAGCAGCCAAGAGACCCCAGTGCAGTCACCCCCCCACTTT.

The chain couples TRBV24-1 to TRBJ2-7; 10 nucleotides line up with TRBD1. The CDR3 spans 17 residues. Trimming at V came to 12 bases and at J to 7 bases, leaving 23 bases not matched to a gene. From germline, CDR1 is KGHDR and CDR2 SFDVKD. The CDR3 DNA sequence: TGTGCCCCCCACGACTCCGGGACAGGGGTCATTTACAATGAGCAGTACTTC. Translating gives CAPHDSGTGVIYNEQYF.

J is TRBJ1-2 and V is TRBV11-2; tentative D call: TRBD1 (5 bases). Germline-derived CDR1 and CDR2 are SGHAT and FQNNGV. V lost 5 bases and J 7 bases, leaving 14 bases between the germline ends. The CDR3 sequence is 13 residues long. The CDR3: CASSEQVQGGYTF. The CDR3 nucleotides read TGTGCCAGCAGCGAACAGGTTCAGGGTGGCTACACCTTC. The full variable domain, with the rest looked up from reference TRBV11-2 and TRBJ1-2, is EAGVAQSPRYKIIEKRQSVAFWCNPISGHATLYWYQQILGQGPKLLIQFQNNGVVDDSQLPKDRFSAERLKGVDSTLKIQPAKLEDSAVYLCASSEQVQGGYTFGSGTRLTVV.

The rearrangement uses TRBV4-2 and TRBJ2-5, with D maybe TRBD1 (5 bases). Germline V lookup: CDR1 LGHNA, CDR2 YNFKEQ. Trimming removed 3 bases from V and 2 bases from J, with 10 bases in between. The CDR3 runs 14 residues. CDR3 sequence reads: CASSQVTAQETQYF. In DNA form, the CDR3 reads TGTGCCAGCAGCCAGGTGACAGCTCAAGAGACCCAGTACTTC.

This clonotype was recorded a few times. V usage is TRBV4-3 and J usage is TRBJ2-2; TRBD1 or TRBD2 may be the D gene (5 bases each). CDR1 and CDR2 (germline): LGHNA, YSLEER. CDR3 length equals 17 residues. The germline V and J ends were trimmed by 7 bases and 1 base, with 19 bases remaining between them. The CDR3 DNA reads TGCGCCAGCAACTCCTGGGGGACCGCCTGGAACACCGGGGAGCTGTTTTTT. Translated, it gives CASNSWGTAWNTGELFF.

J is TRBJ2-1 and V is TRBV2; 8 bases map to TRBD2. In germline, CDR1 is SNHLY, CDR2 FYNNEI. Trimming cost V 2 bases and J 5 bases; bases outside gene matches: 11. The CDR3 is made up of 17 amino acids. The CDR3 sequence: CASSERGPTLADNEQFF. CDR3 nucleotides: TGTGCCAGCAGTGAACGGGGTCCTACACTAGCGGACAATGAGCAGTTCTTC. The whole variable domain, filled in from reference TRBV2 and TRBJ2-1, reads EPEVTQTPSHQVTQMGQEVILRCVPISNHLYFYWYRQILGQKVEFLVSFYNNEISEKSEIFDDQFSVERPDGSNFTLKIRSTKLEDSAMYFCASSERGPTLADNEQFFGPGTRLTVL.

The rearrangement links TRBV29-1 to TRBJ2-5, with D uncertain. Per germline, CDR1 SQVTM and CDR2 ANQGSEA. The CDR3 consists of 13 residues. V lost 2 bases and J lost 2, with 9 bases in between. The CDR3 DNA is TGCAGCGTTGAAATCTCAAGTCAAGAGACCCAGTACTTC. Encoded protein: CSVEISSQETQYF.

V gene TRBV3-1 combines with J gene TRBJ1-1; D gene uncertain. Germline values: CDR1 LGHDT, CDR2 YNNKEL (reference sequence). V shed 4 bases and J shed 5 bases, with 14 bases lying between them. This CDR3 is built from 14 residues. CDR3 bases: TGTGCCAGCAGCCGAGCCGGCATGGGTACTGAAGCTTTCTTT. Encoded protein: CASSRAGMGTEAFF. Supplemented by reference TRBV3-1 and TRBJ1-1, the full variable domain reads DTAVSQTPKYLVTQMGNDKSIKCEQNLGHDTMYWYKQDSKKFLKIMFSYNNKELIINETVPNRFSPKSPDKAHLNLHINSLELGDSAVYFCASSRAGMGTEAFFGQGTRLTVV.

J is TRBJ1-5 and V is TRBV4-3; 7 positions agree with TRBD1. V lost 0 bases to trimming and J lost 0 bases; unmatched junction nucleotides: 8. The CDR3 loop spans 18 amino acids. The germline V gene encodes CDR1 LGHNA and CDR2 YSLEER. CDR3 residues: CASSQDWGQFLSNQPQHF. The CDR3 bases are TGCGCCAGCAGCCAAGATTGGGGACAGTTCCTTAGCAATCAGCCCCAGCATTTT.

The chain couples TRBV20-1 to TRBJ2-3, with D possibly being TRBD1 (6 bases). Germline V gene sequence: CDR1 DFQATT, CDR2 SNEGSKA (reference sequence). This CDR3 has 14 amino acids. V was cut by 5 bases and J by 5 bases, with 17 bases left in between. The CDR3 DNA reads TGCAGTGCTTGCCAGGGGTATGTGGGAGATACGCAGTATTTT. Protein sequence: CSACQGYVGDTQYF.